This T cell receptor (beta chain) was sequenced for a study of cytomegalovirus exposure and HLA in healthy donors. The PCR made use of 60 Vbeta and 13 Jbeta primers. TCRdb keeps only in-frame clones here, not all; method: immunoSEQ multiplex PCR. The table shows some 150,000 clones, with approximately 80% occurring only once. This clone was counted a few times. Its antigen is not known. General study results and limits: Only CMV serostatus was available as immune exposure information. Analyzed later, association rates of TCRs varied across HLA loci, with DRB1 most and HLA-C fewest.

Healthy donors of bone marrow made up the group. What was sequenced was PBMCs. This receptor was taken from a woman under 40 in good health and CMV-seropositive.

CDR3 in DNA: TGTGCCAGCTCACTTACAGGGGCCTATAGCAATCAGCCCCAGCATTTT. It specifies CASSLTGAYSNQPQHF. The chain is built from TRBV18 and TRBJ1-5; 7 nucleotides line up with TRBD1. The CDR3 length is 16 residues. CDR1 KGHSH and CDR2 LQKENI come from the germline V gene. Trimming cost V 4 bases and J 0 bases; bases outside gene matches: 6. The full variable domain, with the rest looked up from reference TRBV18 and TRBJ1-5, is NAGVMQNPRHLVRRRGQEARLRCSPMKGHSHVYWYRQLPEEGLKFMVYLQKENIIDESGMPKERFSAEFPKEGPSILRIQQVVRGDSAAYFCASSLTGAYSNQPQHFGDGTRLSIL.